Presented here are 31 T cell receptor beta chains from one specimen sequenced in a study of blood T cells in healthy people across ages. Primers used in a second PCR of roughly 7 to 12 cycles were a sample-barcoded 5' primer and a J-beta primer mix. TCRdb re-analysed the 5' RACE reads in MiXCR, keeping a single row per CDR3 protein. Of 800,000 to 950,000 distinct CDR3 sequences in the sample, about 27% were seen once. These data also featured in a second study, about T cells of mothers and their children.

Sequenced sample: blood. The receptor source for this set is a woman in her 40s in good health.

This clonotype has a handful of counts. The chain links TRBV6-2 or TRBV6-3 to TRBJ2-7; TRBD1 aligns across 8 bases. From germline, CDR1 is MNHEY and CDR2 SVGEGT. After removal of 4 bases from V and 2 bases from J, the junction contained 7 bases not matched to a gene. This CDR3 comprises 15 residues. This chain's CDR3 is CASSFGTGATYEQYF. The CDR3, as DNA: TGTGCCAGCAGTTTCGGGACAGGAGCCACCTACGAGCAGTACTTC.

In the case of this clonotype: A junction boundary mismatches the germline segment, possibly from a read error. This chain joins TRBV7-6 and TRBJ1-1; D gene ambiguous. Looked up from germline, CDR1 is SGHVS and CDR2 is FNYEAQ. This CDR3 is 12 amino acids long. The CDR3 nucleotides are TGTGCCAGCAGCTTCGATGGAACTGAAGTTTTCTTT. Translating it yields CASSFDGTEVFF.

The chain links TRBV4-3 to TRBJ1-1, with D hard to call. Per the germline V gene, CDR1 is LGHNA and CDR2 is YSLEER. Trimming took off 4 bases at V and 11 bases at J, with 23 bases between the two ends. CDR3 length: 15 residues. The CDR3 spells CASSLSYAGEDKAFF. Written as DNA, the CDR3 is TGCGCCAGCAGCCTCAGCTACGCCGGGGAGGATAAGGCTTTCTTT.

This clonotype was counted between two and nine times. This clone may be a read error of a much larger clone one base away. This sequence joins TRBV7-2 and TRBJ2-1, with unresolved D. The CDR3 contains 16 residues. Germline lookup yields CDR1 SGHTA and CDR2 FQGNSA. CDR3 sequence reads: CAGSLVRILSYNEQFF. Here the CDR3 DNA reads TGTGCCGGCAGCTTAGTACGAATCCTTTCCTACAATGAGCAGTTCTTC.

This clonotype was seen repeatedly, ten times or more. The chain carries TRBV20-1 and TRBJ1-2; no clear D gene. Germline CDR1 reads DFQATT; CDR2 reads SNEGSKA (reference sequence). V was pared by 8 bases and J by 8 bases, with 9 bases between. The CDR3 has 9 residues. The CDR3 sequence is CSPSGGYTF. The DNA of the CDR3 is TGCAGTCCTTCGGGCGGCTACACCTTC.

This clonotype has only a few counts. V usage is TRBV10-3 and J usage is TRBJ1-5; possibly TRBD1 for D (5 bases). The ends were cut back, 10 bases at V and 0 bases at J, with 19 bases in the middle. The CDR3 runs to 16 residues. The germline gives CDR1 ENHRY, CDR2 SYGVKD. The CDR3 DNA is TGTGCCACCCGGGGCGGGCCAGGTTATAGCAATCAGCCCCAGCATTTT. Protein: CATRGGPGYSNQPQHF.

The table lists this clonotype with a count of one. The CDR3 DNA reads as TGCGCCAGCAGCTCCAGGGGGGTAGGGGCAGATACGCAGTATTTT. Protein product: CASSSRGVGADTQYF. The chain recombines TRBV5-1 with TRBJ2-3; D might be TRBD1 (7 bases). The CDR3 is made up of 15 amino acids. The ends were cut back, 3 bases at V and 4 bases at J, with 15 bases in the middle. CDR1 is SGHRS and CDR2 is YFSETQ in the germline V gene.

As concerns this clonotype: A read error may explain this, as a much larger clone is one base away. This chain connects TRBV12-5 to TRBJ2-7; D is perhaps TRBD2 (7 bases). Germline V gives CDR1 LGHNT, CDR2 FRNRAP. V was pared by 5 bases and J by 4 bases, with 12 bases between. This CDR3 comprises 13 residues. The CDR3 here is CASGPGEGYEQYF. Written as DNA, the CDR3 is TGTGCTAGTGGTCCAGGGGAGGGTTACGAGCAGTACTTC.

Concerning this clonotype itself: Being one base from a much bigger clone, this may be a read error. The chain carries TRBV5-4 and TRBJ2-1; 8 bases are a match to TRBD1. V shed 2 bases and J 8 bases; nucleotides not matched to a gene: 12. The CDR3 covers 16 residues. CDR1 is SGHNT, CDR2 YYREEE, per germline (reference sequence). DNA of the CDR3: TGTGCCAGCAGCTTATACGGGACAGGTCTTAGGGATGAGCAGTTCTTC. This translates into CASSLYGTGLRDEQFF.

This clonotype was recorded a few times. The chain links TRBV4-1 to TRBJ2-1, with D possibly being TRBD2 (5 bases). Trimming pared 1 base from V and 7 bases from J, leaving 20 bases between. Germline-derived CDR1 and CDR2 are MGHRA and YSYEKL. The CDR3 is made up of 17 amino acids. The CDR3 bases are TGCGCCAGCAGCCAAGGGTTGTCCGGGGATGGTAGGAATGAGCAGTTCTTC. It specifies CASSQGLSGDGRNEQFF.

The table lists this clonotype with a few counts. The rearrangement joins TRBV7-6 to TRBJ2-3; perhaps D is TRBD1 or TRBD2 (5 bases each). V lost 0 bases and J lost 2, with 9 bases in between. This CDR3 has 15 residues. Germline V gives CDR1 SGHVS, CDR2 FNYEAQ. The CDR3 here is CASSLAGPNTDTQYF. Written as DNA, the CDR3 is TGTGCCAGCAGCTTAGCGGGACCGAACACAGATACGCAGTATTTT.

The V and J genes are TRBV7-9 and TRBJ2-1; D is undetermined. The CDR3 spans 13 residues. V shed 7 bases and J shed 7 bases, with 14 bases lying between them. CDR1 SEHNR and CDR2 FQNEAQ come from the germline V gene (reference sequence). CDR3 loop: CASIHVQRNEQFF. For the CDR3, the DNA is TGTGCCAGCATCCATGTACAGAGAAATGAGCAGTTCTTC.

A single count supports this clonotype. The chain combines TRBV28 with TRBJ1-2; 8 nucleotides agree with TRBD1. Germline CDR1 and CDR2: MDHEN and SYDVKM. With 11 bases clipped from V and 8 bases from J, the junction kept 10 bases outside the gene matches. The CDR3 covers 12 residues. The CDR3 loop is CAGTRDRWGYTF. CDR3 nucleotide sequence: TGTGCCGGCACCCGGGACAGGTGGGGCTACACCTTC.

The CDR3 DNA is TGCAGTGCCGAAGGCAACAGGGGGCATGGCTACACCTTC. Its protein is CSAEGNRGHGYTF. This chain uses TRBV20-1 with TRBJ1-2; 9 nucleotides agree with TRBD1. From germline, CDR1 is DFQATT and CDR2 SNEGSKA (reference sequence). The CDR3 contains 13 residues. Trimming took 6 bases from V and 6 from J; bases not matched to a gene: 8.

This clonotype was detected many times. The CDR3 reads CATSDFVDNEQFF. The CDR3 DNA reads as TGTGCCACCAGTGATTTTGTAGACAATGAGCAGTTCTTC. The J gene is TRBJ2-1, the V gene TRBV24-1; D unresolved. The CDR3 has 13 residues. Germline CDR1 KGHDR, CDR2 SFDVKD. Trimming shortened V by 1 base and J by 5 bases, and 5 bases separated the two germline ends.

Only a few counts were recorded for this clonotype. This sequence joins TRBV7-2 and TRBJ1-6; no reliable D call. The germline V gene has CDR1 SGHTA and CDR2 FQGNSA. This CDR3 region has 12 residues. V lost 5 bases, J lost 13 bases, and 12 bases lay in between. The CDR3 nucleotides are TGTGCCAGCAGCCCCCCCGCTCGGCCCCTCCACTTT. It specifies CASSPPARPLHF.

This clonotype showed up many times. This chain joins TRBV7-6 and TRBJ2-7; D gene ambiguous. This CDR3 has 14 amino acids. Trimming cost V 4 bases and J 1 base, with 11 bases left between them. CDR1 and CDR2 from the germline V gene are SGHVS and FNYEAQ. The CDR3 here is CASSSTDPSYEQYF. The DNA of the CDR3 is TGTGCCAGCAGCTCCACGGACCCGTCCTACGAGCAGTACTTC.

On this clonotype: It may be a read error: a sequence one base away is much more abundant. The gene calls are TRBV7-3 and TRBJ2-1, with TRBD2 identical over 9 bases. Germline V gene data show CDR1 as SGHTA and CDR2 as FQGTGA. V shed 1 base and J 12 bases; nucleotides not matched to a gene: 10. The CDR3 runs to 15 residues. The CDR3 region is CASSLRASGEAGQFF. The DNA of the CDR3 is TGTGCCAGCAGCTTAAGGGCTAGCGGGGAGGCGGGGCAGTTCTTC. Supplemented by reference TRBV7-3 and TRBJ2-1, the full variable domain reads GAGVSQTPSNKVTEKGKYVELRCDPISGHTALYWYRQSLGQGPEFLIYFQGTGAADDSGLPNDRFFAVRPEGSVSTLKIQRTERGDSAVYLCASSLRASGEAGQFFGPGTRLTVL.

The chain combines TRBV2 with TRBJ1-2, with a weak D call TRBD1 (6 bases). This CDR3 region has 12 residues. CDR1 and CDR2 from the germline V gene are SNHLY and FYNNEI. V was clipped by 4 bases and J by 7 bases, with 10 bases between them. The CDR3 nucleotides read TGTGCCAGCAGTGTGGGGGCCGGTGGCTACACCTTC. Protein: CASSVGAGGYTF.

A few counts support this clonotype. This chain links TRBV5-1 with TRBJ2-2; D is undetermined. CDR1 is SGHRS and CDR2 is YFSETQ in the germline V gene. This CDR3 is built from 16 residues. The V end was cut by 1 base, the J end by 0 bases, with 10 bases between. CDR3 coding DNA: TGCGCCAGCAGCTTGCTAAGCTACGCGAACACCGGGGAGCTGTTTTTT. Translation gives CASSLLSYANTGELFF.

Regarding this clonotype: The germline gene is not matched at one end of the junction; a read error may be the cause. The chain recombines TRBV19 with TRBJ2-1; 16 bases match TRBD2. The germline CDR1 and CDR2 sequences are LNHDA and SQIVND (reference sequence). CDR3 length: 16 amino acids. CDR3 protein: CASRGTSGGAFGEPFF. For the CDR3, the DNA is TGTGCCAGTAGGGGGACTAGCGGGGGGGCCTTCGGTGAGCCGTTCTTC.

This clonotype was seen only a few times. The gene calls are TRBV2 and TRBJ2-2; 9 bases map to TRBD1. Per germline, CDR1 SNHLY and CDR2 FYNNEI. V shed 7 bases, J shed 5 bases, and the junction held 8 bases outside the gene matches. The CDR3 is made up of 15 amino acids. CDR3 in amino acids: CASTLDRGETGELFF. The CDR3, as DNA: TGTGCCAGCACCCTGGACAGGGGCGAAACCGGGGAGCTGTTTTTT.

There are many counts of this clonotype. V is TRBV7-2 and J is TRBJ1-2, with D hard to call. The germline gives CDR1 SGHTA, CDR2 FQGNSA. This CDR3 spans 15 amino acids. V was cut by 5 bases and J by 4 bases, with 17 bases left in between. The CDR3 sequence: CASSPGGSWGYGYTF. The CDR3 DNA sequence: TGTGCCAGCAGCCCGGGCGGGAGCTGGGGCTATGGCTACACCTTC.

This clonotype was seen at least ten times. The rearrangement joins TRBV29-1 to TRBJ2-7; weak D call: TRBD2 (5 bases). The CDR3 runs 11 residues. V was trimmed by 4 bases and J by 4 bases, leaving 8 bases between them. In germline, CDR1 is SQVTM, CDR2 ANQGSEA. The CDR3 region has the DNA TGCAGCGTTGTTAGAGGGTACGAGCAGTACTTC. It translates to CSVVRGYEQYF.

This sequence joins TRBV20-1 and TRBJ1-2; D is unclear. The germline V gene has CDR1 DFQATT and CDR2 SNEGSKA (reference sequence). V lost 3 bases and J 5 bases, leaving 13 bases between the germline ends. The CDR3 runs to 13 residues. CDR3 protein: CSASNPGEYGYTF. In DNA form, the CDR3 reads TGCAGTGCTAGTAACCCAGGAGAATATGGCTACACCTTC.

This clonotype came up many times. The rearrangement joins TRBV20-1 to TRBJ2-3; D unresolved. This CDR3 is 15 amino acids long. Germline values: CDR1 DFQATT, CDR2 SNEGSKA (reference sequence). V was clipped by 0 bases and J by 0 bases, with 10 bases between them. The CDR3, as DNA: TGCAGTGCTAGAGATGCGGCAGCTAGCACAGATACGCAGTATTTT. Translating it yields CSARDAAASTDTQYF.

In this sample, this clonotype turned up a few times. This chain joins TRBV6-6 and TRBJ2-6, with unresolved D. The CDR3 totals 14 residues. The V gene's germline CDR1 is MNHNY and CDR2 SVGAGI (reference sequence). V was shortened by 2 bases and J by 2 bases, with 4 bases between the two germline ends. The CDR3 is CASSYQTGANVLTF. The CDR3, as DNA: TGTGCCAGCAGTTACCAGACTGGGGCCAACGTCCTGACTTTC.

The chain has TRBV7-2 and TRBJ2-3, with 13 nucleotides matching TRBD2. The CDR3 runs 16 residues. Unmatched junction bases numbered 6, after V lost 3 bases and J lost 6 bases. In germline, CDR1 is SGHTA, CDR2 FQGNSA. CDR3 DNA sequence: TGTGCCAGCAGCTTGGGACTAGCGGGGACTTTGGATACGCAGTATTTT. Protein sequence: CASSLGLAGTLDTQYF. Filled out from reference TRBV7-2 and TRBJ2-3, the complete variable domain reads GAGVSQSPSNKVTEKGKDVELRCDPISGHTALYWYRQSLGQGLEFLIYFQGNSAPDKSGLPSDRFSAERTGGSVSTLTIQRTQQEDSAVYLCASSLGLAGTLDTQYFGPGTRLTVL.

V gene TRBV28 combines with J gene TRBJ2-7, with TRBD2 identical over 8 bases. V shed 6 bases, J shed 3 bases, and the junction held 13 bases outside the gene matches. This CDR3 has 16 residues. The germline gives CDR1 MDHEN, CDR2 SYDVKM. This CDR3 reads CASRGKLAGRHYEQYF. The DNA for the CDR3 is TGTGCCAGCAGAGGGAAGCTAGCGGGCAGACACTACGAGCAGTACTTC.

A note on this clonotype: A much larger clonotype is one base distant, so this may be a read error. J is TRBJ2-7 and V is TRBV28; D may be TRBD2 (6 bases). The germline V gene encodes CDR1 MDHEN and CDR2 SYDVKM. The ends were cut back, 7 bases at V and 3 bases at J, with 13 bases in the middle. The CDR3 is made up of 13 amino acids. CDR3 in amino acids: CASIRRDGYEQYF. CDR3 sequence (DNA): TGTGCCAGCATCAGGAGGGACGGCTACGAGCAGTACTTC.

This clonotype came up once. This chain joins TRBV11-2 and TRBJ1-1; TRBD1 aligns across 8 bases. Germline loops: CDR1 SGHAT, CDR2 FQNNGV. V lost 4 bases to trimming and J lost 4 bases; unmatched junction nucleotides: 8. The CDR3 extends over 15 amino acids. This CDR3 reads CASSSGQGRSTEAFF. DNA for the CDR3: TGTGCCAGCAGCTCAGGACAGGGAAGGAGCACTGAAGCTTTCTTT.